This T cell receptor (beta chain) is drawn from a study of OX40 agonist ivuxolimab in advanced cancers. Germline lookup yields CDR1 LGHNA and CDR2 YNFKEQ. CDR3 length: 13 residues. Losses at the gene ends were 5 bases for V and 3 bases for J; bases not matched to a gene: 2. Assay: immunoSEQ multiplex PCR; the TCRdb copy retains only in-frame clones and omits some. Among about 99,000 clones listed, 95% to 97% were seen once. Sample: CD4+ or CD8+ T cells sorted from blood, taken in a trial of the OX40 agonist ivuxolimab. This rearrangement joins TRBV4-2 to TRBJ2-3; 7 bases map to TRBD2. This receptor was obtained from an adult with an advanced solid tumor such as melanoma, head and neck, liver or kidney cancer. The CDR3 coding sequence is TGTGCCAGCAGCGCCGGGGGGACAGATACGCAGTATTTT. Encoded protein: CASSAGGTDTQYF.